This T cell receptor beta chain originates from a study of identical twins. Study outcomes and limitations: There were fewer insertions in abundant cord blood beta clonotypes, but memory repertoires showed no such pattern. Conclusions rested on cross-sectional statistics rather than following the same donors. Among out-of-frame alpha sequences shared by twins, low generation probability occurred in excess.

Worth noting for this clonotype: Its antigen is still unknown.

Healthy Caucasians, and only they, were the donors. TCRdb fed the 5' RACE reads into MiXCR, producing one record per CDR3 protein. The table lists 500,000 or so distinct CDR3 sequences, 11% to 15% of them singletons, with around 0.48% in the top ten. CDR1 is ENHRY, CDR2 SYGVKD, per germline. This CDR3 contains 15 residues. Trimming left V 3 bases short and J 3 bases short, with 14 bases between. This sample also appeared in a second study, on yellow fever vaccine responses in identical twins.

The sequenced sample consisted of CD4+ T cells sorted from blood. The rearrangement joins TRBV10-3 to TRBJ1-2; tentative D call: TRBD1 (5 bases). This TCR was recovered from a woman aged 18-29 years in good health. The CDR3 nucleotides read TGTGCCATCAGTGATGACAGCCCTCCCGACTATGGCTACACCTTC. Translated, it gives CAISDDSPPDYGYTF.